This record concerns one T cell receptor beta chain sequence. This sample is part of a study of blood T cell repertoires in COVID-19. Germline assignment: CDR1 SGHTA and CDR2 FQGNSA. The CDR3 consists of 12 residues. V was pared by 8 bases and J by 5 bases, with 10 bases between. Here immunoSEQ multiplex PCR was the method, and the copy in TCRdb shows in-frame clones only, minus some. The repertoire consists of 250,000 to 300,000 clones, with approximately 86% occurring once and the leading ten covering around 3.6%. This TCR derives from a young man with active or convalescent COVID-19. Sequencing was done on a sample of peripheral blood. The chain joins TRBV7-2 to TRBJ1-5, with TRBD1 as a possible D gene (6 bases). The CDR3 reads CASARGYQPQHF. In DNA form, the CDR3 reads TGTGCCAGCGCCAGGGGATATCAGCCCCAGCATTTT.